The 22 T cell receptor beta chains below come from one sample, sequenced in a study of spatial heterogeneity in lung cancer (dated by TCRdb to between 2018 and 2021). Library method: 5' RACE. TCRdb lists the instrument as NextSeq 500. TCRdb reprocessing: public reads trimmed at Q25 with fastp, clones called with MiXCR, in-frame beta chains kept. When rows share a CDR3 protein, they turn into one entry using the most common DNA and genes. This sample holds about 36,000 distinct CDR3 sequences; 6% to 9.5% were observed only once. Of the sample, over 8% is held by the ten largest clones. This sample's time point label indicates: blood at routine non-recurrence follow-up after resection. Sequencing was performed on PBMCs, taken at follow-up. Receptors originate from a male donor with early-stage non-small cell lung cancer.

This clonotype was found many times. V usage is TRBV5-1 and J usage is TRBJ1-1, with 8 bases fitting TRBD1. With V trimmed by 4 bases and J by 1 base, 6 bases remained unmatched. This CDR3 has 15 residues. CDR1 is SGHRS, CDR2 YFSETQ, per germline. CDR3 in amino acids: CASSPTTGANTEAFF. The CDR3 nucleotides are TGCGCCAGCAGCCCAACGACAGGGGCGAACACTGAAGCTTTCTTT.

This clonotype was counted ten times or more. This rearrangement joins TRBV6-5 to TRBJ2-7, with 7 bases that match TRBD2. Germline assignment: CDR1 MNHEY and CDR2 SVGAGI. This CDR3 comprises 15 residues. J lost 3 bases, V lost 2 bases, and 7 bases had no gene match. CDR3 sequence reads: CASSYASGVYYEQYF. In nucleotides, the CDR3 is TGTGCCAGCAGTTACGCGAGCGGGGTCTACTACGAGCAGTACTTC.

There are many counts of this clonotype. The genes are TRBV3-1 and TRBJ2-4; 7 positions agree with TRBD1. Germline V lookup: CDR1 LGHDT, CDR2 YNNKEL (reference sequence). Trimming took 6 bases from V and 6 from J; bases not matched to a gene: 14. The CDR3 contains 16 residues. Here the CDR3 DNA reads TGTGCCAGCAGGAATAAAGGGGGCAGGGACCGAAACATTCAGTACTTC. It encodes CASRNKGGRDRNIQYF. The complete variable domain, with remaining parts taken from reference TRBV3-1 and TRBJ2-4, reads DTAVSQTPKYLVTQMGNDKSIKCEQNLGHDTMYWYKQDSKKFLKIMFSYNNKELIINETVPNRFSPKSPDKAHLNLHINSLELGDSAVYFCASRNKGGRDRNIQYFGAGTRLSVL.

This clonotype was seen repeatedly, ten times or more. The chain combines TRBV7-8 with TRBJ2-1; a weak D match, TRBD1 (5 bases). The CDR3 runs 18 residues. Germline CDR1 reads SGHVS; CDR2 reads FQNEAQ. V was clipped by 1 base and J by 6 bases, with 22 bases between them. The CDR3 loop is CASSLVASLGRLSNEQFF. The CDR3 DNA is TGTGCCAGCAGCTTAGTGGCATCATTGGGGCGACTGAGCAATGAGCAGTTCTTC.

The sample holds many counts of this clonotype. V and J are TRBV11-1 and TRBJ2-5; TRBD1 might be the D (7 bases). Trimming pared 3 bases from V and 4 bases from J, leaving 18 bases between. The germline gives CDR1 SGHAT, CDR2 FQDESV (reference sequence). The length of the CDR3 is 16 residues. The CDR3 DNA reads TGTGCCAGCAGCTTCGGTGGCAGGGGGGAGGTAGAGACCCAGTACTTC. This encodes CASSFGGRGEVETQYF.

This clonotype was seen repeatedly, ten times or more. J is TRBJ2-3 and V is TRBV7-8, with 12 positions matching TRBD2. J gave up 2 bases and V 3 bases, and 6 bases lay outside the gene matches. CDR3 length equals 17 residues. Germline CDR1 SGHVS, CDR2 FQNEAQ. CDR3 nucleotides: TGTGCCAGCAGCTTTAATCCTAGCGGGGGGGACACAGATACGCAGTATTTT. Its protein product is CASSFNPSGGDTDTQYF. Full variable domain (outside the CDR3, taken from reference TRBV7-8 and TRBJ2-3): GAGVSQSPRYKVAKRGQDVALRCDPISGHVSLFWYQQALGQGPEFLTYFQNEAQLDKSGLPSDRFFAERPEGSVSTLKIQRTQQEDSAVYLCASSFNPSGGDTDTQYFGPGTRLTVL.

This clonotype has at least ten counts. The chain employs TRBV3-1 and TRBJ2-6; tentatively, D is TRBD2 (6 bases). CDR1 and CDR2 (germline): LGHDT, YNNKEL (reference sequence). V gave up 2 bases and J gave up 0 bases, with 14 bases separating them. This CDR3 contains 18 residues. The CDR3 sequence: CASSQSFRGGSGANVLTF. DNA of the CDR3: TGTGCCAGCAGCCAATCCTTTAGGGGAGGCTCTGGGGCCAACGTCCTGACTTTC.

This clonotype has at least ten counts. J is TRBJ2-5 and V is TRBV19; no reliable D call. Germline lookup yields CDR1 LNHDA and CDR2 SQIVND (reference sequence). The germline V and J ends were trimmed by 6 bases and 2 bases, with 16 bases remaining between them. This CDR3 has 15 residues. CDR3 DNA sequence: TGTGCCAGTAGCCCGACCTCGGATGTACAAGAGACCCAGTACTTC. Translating gives CASSPTSDVQETQYF.

Regarding this clonotype: Given a much more abundant clone one base away, this may be a read error. The chain couples TRBV2 to TRBJ2-3; D might be TRBD2 (6 bases). The CDR3 extends over 13 amino acids. CDR1 SNHLY and CDR2 FYNNEI come from the germline V gene. The CDR3 sequence is CVSTSFGTDTQYF. The DNA for the CDR3 is TGTGTCAGCACTAGCTTCGGCACAGATACGCAGTATTTT.

This clonotype has at least ten counts. The gene calls are TRBV7-9 and TRBJ2-3; D is undetermined. Trimming shortened V by 4 bases and J by 2 bases, and 13 bases separated the two germline ends. CDR1 is SEHNR, CDR2 FQNEAQ, per germline (reference sequence). This CDR3 has 15 residues. The CDR3 DNA sequence: TGTGCCAGCAGCTGGGTAATATCCGTCACAGATACGCAGTATTTT. It is translated as CASSWVISVTDTQYF.

This clonotype was recorded many times. The V gene is TRBV5-1, the J gene TRBJ1-6, with D possibly TRBD1 on 5 matching bases. This CDR3 is built from 14 residues. V dropped 3 bases and J dropped 7 bases, with 11 bases sitting between them. Germline values: CDR1 SGHRS, CDR2 YFSETQ. CDR3 sequence reads: CASSSGGPNSPLHF. CDR3 sequence (DNA): TGCGCCAGCAGCTCCGGGGGTCCCAATTCACCCCTCCACTTT.

In its sample, this clonotype ranks as medium-sized. V usage is TRBV7-6 and J usage is TRBJ2-3; D not resolved. The germline V gene has CDR1 SGHVS and CDR2 FNYEAQ. Between the trimmed V and J ends, which lost 4 bases and 6 bases, there was a span of 11 bases. CDR3 length: 13 residues. CDR3: CASSSTQLDTQYF. The CDR3 DNA reads as TGTGCCAGCAGCTCCACTCAATTGGATACGCAGTATTTT.

This clonotype has at least ten counts. The chain employs TRBV29-1 and TRBJ1-5; the D gene is possibly TRBD1 (5 bases). The length of the CDR3 is 14 residues. From germline, CDR1 is SQVTM and CDR2 ANQGSEA. V lost 4 bases and J lost 5, with 15 bases in between. The CDR3, as DNA: TGCAGCGTTGCCGGGCAGGGCCCCGATCAGCCCCAGCATTTT. This sequence encodes CSVAGQGPDQPQHF.

This clonotype was found a few times. This chain joins TRBV23-1 and TRBJ2-1; no definite D call. TRBV23-1 is treated as an ORF (open reading frame) with a function not yet certain. Trimming left V 1 base short and J 6 bases short, with 10 bases between. The CDR3 runs 14 residues. The CDR3 protein is CASSQFRFGNEQFF. CDR3 in DNA: TGCGCCAGCAGTCAATTCCGGTTCGGCAATGAGCAGTTCTTC.

This clonotype has ten or more counts. The chain combines TRBV2 with TRBJ2-7; no definite D call. This CDR3 spans 13 amino acids. The germline V and J ends were trimmed by 0 bases and 2 bases, with 5 bases remaining between them. The germline V gene has CDR1 SNHLY and CDR2 FYNNEI. CDR3: CASSEAPTYEQYF. The CDR3 DNA sequence: TGTGCCAGCAGTGAAGCACCAACCTACGAGCAGTACTTC. The variable domain in full, completed from reference TRBV2 and TRBJ2-7, reads EPEVTQTPSHQVTQMGQEVILRCVPISNHLYFYWYRQILGQKVEFLVSFYNNEISEKSEIFDDQFSVERPDGSNFTLKIRSTKLEDSAMYFCASSEAPTYEQYFGPGTRLTVT.

With respect to this clonotype: With a much larger clone just one base away, this may be a read error. V is TRBV6-1 and J is TRBJ2-2; possibly TRBD1 for D (6 bases). Per the germline V gene, CDR1 is MNHNS and CDR2 is SASEGT. The CDR3 loop spans 15 amino acids. CDR3 bases: TGTGTCAGCAGCCGACGATCAGGGGCCACCGGGGAGCTGTTTTTT. It translates to CVSSRRSGATGELFF.

This clonotype was seen repeatedly, ten times or more. A junction boundary mismatches the germline segment, possibly from a read error. This chain links TRBV7-6 with TRBJ2-1; no definite D call. This CDR3 is 15 amino acids long. Germline values: CDR1 SGHVS, CDR2 FNYEAQ. CDR3 region: CASSVAGSPYNEQFF. The DNA of the CDR3 is TGTGCCAGCAGCGTAGCCGGGTCCCCCTACAATGAGCAGTTCTTC.

This clonotype occurred many times. V usage is TRBV11-2 and J usage is TRBJ2-1, with 7 bases lining up with TRBD2. The V segment lost 0 bases and the J segment 2 bases; nucleotides outside the gene matches: 4. The V gene's germline CDR1 is SGHAT and CDR2 FQNNGV. The CDR3 length is 16 residues. The CDR3 protein is CASSLDPSGTYNEQFF. CDR3 bases: TGTGCCAGCAGCTTAGACCCTAGCGGAACCTACAATGAGCAGTTCTTC.

This clonotype has at least ten counts. The genes are TRBV5-1 and TRBJ2-1; TRBD2 matches at 15 bases. V lost 3 bases, J lost 9 bases, and 4 bases stayed unmatched. Looked up from germline, CDR1 is SGHRS and CDR2 is YFSETQ. The CDR3 sequence is 15 residues long. Written as DNA, the CDR3 is TGCGCCAGCAGCTATGGGACTAGCGGGGGGAGTGAGCAGTTCTTC. Its translation: CASSYGTSGGSEQFF.

In this sample, this clonotype turned up many times. The chain employs TRBV3-1 and TRBJ1-5; 9 bases map to TRBD1. Germline trimming cut 5 bases from V and 2 bases from J; bases unmatched to any gene: 10. Germline CDR1 reads LGHDT; CDR2 reads YNNKEL (reference sequence). The CDR3 extends over 17 amino acids. The CDR3 sequence is CASSMENRGLGNQPQHF. The CDR3 DNA is TGTGCCAGCAGCATGGAGAACAGGGGGCTGGGCAATCAGCCCCAGCATTTT. Drawing the rest from reference TRBV3-1 and TRBJ1-5, the complete variable domain is DTAVSQTPKYLVTQMGNDKSIKCEQNLGHDTMYWYKQDSKKFLKIMFSYNNKELIINETVPNRFSPKSPDKAHLNLHINSLELGDSAVYFCASSMENRGLGNQPQHFGDGTRLSIL.

This clonotype was found many times. The rearrangement links TRBV3-1 to TRBJ1-3, with no clear D. Germline-derived CDR1 and CDR2 are LGHDT and YNNKEL (reference sequence). V was trimmed by 2 bases and J by 2 bases, leaving 10 bases between them. The CDR3 covers 15 residues. For the CDR3, the DNA is TGTGCCAGCAGCCAAAGCGAAGGTCCTGGAAACACCATATATTTT. Translated, it gives CASSQSEGPGNTIYF.

The sample holds many counts of this clonotype. The CDR3 bases are TGTGCCAGCAGCTTGACAGGGTGGGGCAATCAGCCCCAGCATTTT. Translation: CASSLTGWGNQPQHF. V gene TRBV5-6 combines with J gene TRBJ1-5, with D possibly being TRBD1 (6 bases). Per germline, CDR1 SGHDT and CDR2 YYEEEE. CDR3 length: 15 residues. Trimming pared 1 base from V and 2 bases from J, leaving 10 bases between. Full variable domain (rest looked up from reference TRBV5-6 and TRBJ1-5): DAGVTQSPTHLIKTRGQQVTLRCSPKSGHDTVSWYQQALGQGPQFIFQYYEEEERQRGNFPDRFSGHQFPNYSSELNVNALLLGDSALYLCASSLTGWGNQPQHFGDGTRLSIL.